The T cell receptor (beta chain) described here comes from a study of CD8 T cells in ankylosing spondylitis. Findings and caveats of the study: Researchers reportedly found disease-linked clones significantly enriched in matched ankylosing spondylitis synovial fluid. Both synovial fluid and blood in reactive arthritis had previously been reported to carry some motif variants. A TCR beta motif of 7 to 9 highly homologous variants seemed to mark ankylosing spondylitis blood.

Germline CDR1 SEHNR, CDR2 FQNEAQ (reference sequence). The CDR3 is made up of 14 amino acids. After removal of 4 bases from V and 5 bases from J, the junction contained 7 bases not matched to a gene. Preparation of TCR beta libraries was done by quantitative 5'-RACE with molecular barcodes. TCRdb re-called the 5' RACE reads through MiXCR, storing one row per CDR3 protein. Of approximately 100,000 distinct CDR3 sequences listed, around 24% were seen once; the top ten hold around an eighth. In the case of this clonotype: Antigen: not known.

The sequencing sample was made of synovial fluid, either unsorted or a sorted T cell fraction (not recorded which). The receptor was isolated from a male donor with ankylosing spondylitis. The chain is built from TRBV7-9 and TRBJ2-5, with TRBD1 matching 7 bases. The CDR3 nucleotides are TGTGCCAGCAGCTCTAGCAGGGGGATGGAGACCCAGTACTTC. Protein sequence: CASSSSRGMETQYF.